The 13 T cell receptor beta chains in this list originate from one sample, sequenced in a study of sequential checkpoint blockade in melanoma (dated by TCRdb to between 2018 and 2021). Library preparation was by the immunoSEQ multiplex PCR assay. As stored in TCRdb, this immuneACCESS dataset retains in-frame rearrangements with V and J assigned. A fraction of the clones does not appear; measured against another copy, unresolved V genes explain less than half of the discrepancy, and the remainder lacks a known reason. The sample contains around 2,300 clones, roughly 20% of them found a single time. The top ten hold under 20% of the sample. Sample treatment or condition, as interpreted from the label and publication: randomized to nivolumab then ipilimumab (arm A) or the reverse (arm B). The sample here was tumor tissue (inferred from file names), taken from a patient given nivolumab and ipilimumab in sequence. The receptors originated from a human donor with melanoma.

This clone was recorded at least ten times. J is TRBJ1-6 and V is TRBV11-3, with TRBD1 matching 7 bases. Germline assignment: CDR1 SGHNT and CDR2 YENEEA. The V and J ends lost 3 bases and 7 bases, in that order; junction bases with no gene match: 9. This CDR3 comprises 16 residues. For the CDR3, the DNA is TGTGCCAGCAGCTTCCCCCCCCGGACAGGCAATTCACCCCTCCACTTT. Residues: CASSFPPRTGNSPLHF.

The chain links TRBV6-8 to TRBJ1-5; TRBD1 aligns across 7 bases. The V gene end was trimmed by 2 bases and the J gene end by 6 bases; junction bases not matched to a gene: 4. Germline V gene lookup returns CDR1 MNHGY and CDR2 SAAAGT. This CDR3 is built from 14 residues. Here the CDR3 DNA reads TGTGCCAGCAGTTACAGGGGACAGTCTCAGCCCCAGCATTTT. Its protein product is CASSYRGQSQPQHF.

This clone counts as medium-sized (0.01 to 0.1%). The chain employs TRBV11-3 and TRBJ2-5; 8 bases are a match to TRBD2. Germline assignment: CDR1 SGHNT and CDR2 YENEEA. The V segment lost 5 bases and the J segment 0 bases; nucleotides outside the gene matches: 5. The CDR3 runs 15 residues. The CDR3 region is CASSPASGYQETQYF. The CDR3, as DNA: TGTGCCAGCAGCCCGGCTAGCGGGTACCAAGAGACCCAGTACTTC.

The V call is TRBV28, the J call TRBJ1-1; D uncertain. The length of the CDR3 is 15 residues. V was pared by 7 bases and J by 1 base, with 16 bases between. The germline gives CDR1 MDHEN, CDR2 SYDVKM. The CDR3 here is CASNTRALGNTEAFF. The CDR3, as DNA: TGTGCCAGCAATACGCGGGCCTTGGGGAACACTGAAGCTTTCTTT.

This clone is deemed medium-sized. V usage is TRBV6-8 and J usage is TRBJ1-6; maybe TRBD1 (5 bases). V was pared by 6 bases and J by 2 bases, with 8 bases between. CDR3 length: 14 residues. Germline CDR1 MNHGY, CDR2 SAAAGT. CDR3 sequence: CASSAGPYNSPLHF. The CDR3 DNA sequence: TGTGCCAGCAGCGCGGGACCCTATAATTCACCCCTCCACTTT.

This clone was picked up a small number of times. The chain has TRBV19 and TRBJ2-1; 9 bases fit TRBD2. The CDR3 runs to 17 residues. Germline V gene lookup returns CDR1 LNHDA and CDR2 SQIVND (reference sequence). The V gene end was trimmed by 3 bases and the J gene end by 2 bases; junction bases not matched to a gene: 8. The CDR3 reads CASSIRLAGNTYNEQFF. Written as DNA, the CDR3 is TGTGCCAGTAGTATCCGGCTAGCGGGAAATACCTACAATGAGCAGTTCTTC.

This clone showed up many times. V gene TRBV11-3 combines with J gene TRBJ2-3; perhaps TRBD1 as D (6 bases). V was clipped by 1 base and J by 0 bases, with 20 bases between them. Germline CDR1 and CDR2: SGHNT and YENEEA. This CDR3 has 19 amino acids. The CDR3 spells CASSLVPTGRGGSTDTQYF. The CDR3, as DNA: TGTGCCAGCAGCTTAGTCCCTACAGGGCGAGGGGGAAGCACAGATACGCAGTATTTT. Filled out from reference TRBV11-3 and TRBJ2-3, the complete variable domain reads EAGVVQSPRYKIIEKKQPVAFWCNPISGHNTLYWYLQNLGQGPELLIRYENEEAVDDSQLPKDRFSAERLKGVDSTLKIQPAELGDSAVYLCASSLVPTGRGGSTDTQYFGPGTRLTVL.

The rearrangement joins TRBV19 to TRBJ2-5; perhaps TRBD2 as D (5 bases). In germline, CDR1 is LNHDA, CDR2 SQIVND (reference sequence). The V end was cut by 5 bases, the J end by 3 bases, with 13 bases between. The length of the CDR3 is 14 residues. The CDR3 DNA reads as TGTGCCAGTAGTGGTTCAGCGGTCGAAGAGACCCAGTACTTC. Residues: CASSGSAVEETQYF.

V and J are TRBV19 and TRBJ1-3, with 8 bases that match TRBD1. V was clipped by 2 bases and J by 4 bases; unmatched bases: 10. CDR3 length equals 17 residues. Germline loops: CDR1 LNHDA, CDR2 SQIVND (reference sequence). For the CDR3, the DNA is TGTGCCAGTAGTATACCCCATCCAGGGGGCAAAGGAAACACCATATATTTT. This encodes CASSIPHPGGKGNTIYF. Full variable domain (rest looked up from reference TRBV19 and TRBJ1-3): DGGITQSPKYLFRKEGQNVTLSCEQNLNHDAMYWYRQDPGQGLRLIYYSQIVNDFQKGDIAEGYSVSREKKESFPLTVTSAQKNPTAFYLCASSIPHPGGKGNTIYFGEGSWLTVV.

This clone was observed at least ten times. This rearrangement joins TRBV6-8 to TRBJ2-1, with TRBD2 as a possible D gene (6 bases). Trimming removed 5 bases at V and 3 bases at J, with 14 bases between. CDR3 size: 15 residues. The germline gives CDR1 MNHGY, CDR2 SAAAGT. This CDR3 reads CASSALAISYNEQFF. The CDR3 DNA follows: TGTGCCAGCAGTGCCCTAGCGATCAGCTACAATGAGCAGTTCTTC.

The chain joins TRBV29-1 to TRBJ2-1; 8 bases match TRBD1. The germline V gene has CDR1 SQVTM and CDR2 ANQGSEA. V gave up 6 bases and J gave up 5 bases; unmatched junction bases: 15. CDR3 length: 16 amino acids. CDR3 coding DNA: TGCAGCGTCACAGCCCTAGGGACAGGCCTTAACAATGAGCAGTTCTTC. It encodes CSVTALGTGLNNEQFF.

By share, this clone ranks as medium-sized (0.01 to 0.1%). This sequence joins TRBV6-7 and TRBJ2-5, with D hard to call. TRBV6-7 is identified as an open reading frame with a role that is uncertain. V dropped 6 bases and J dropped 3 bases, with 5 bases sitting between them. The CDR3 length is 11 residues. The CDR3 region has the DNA TGTGCCAGCAGACGTAAAGAGACCCAGTACTTC. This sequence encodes CASRRKETQYF.

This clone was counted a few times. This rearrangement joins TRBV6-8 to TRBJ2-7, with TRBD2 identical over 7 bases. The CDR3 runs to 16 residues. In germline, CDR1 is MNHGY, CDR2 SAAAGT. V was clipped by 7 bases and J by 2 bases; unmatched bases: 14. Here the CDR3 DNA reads TGTGCCAGCAAGACTAGCTCCTGGAAGGCCCCCTACGAGCAGTACTTC. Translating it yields CASKTSSWKAPYEQYF.